This T cell receptor (beta chain) was profiled in a study of blood T cells in healthy people across ages. Findings of the study overall: Naive T cell percentage and TCR beta diversity correlated strongly. Donor CMV status, an unknown factor, possibly confounded changes in expanded clonotypes. Versus aged donors, long-lived donors had higher diversity and more naive CD4+ cells.

Trimming removed 2 bases from V and 4 bases from J, with 12 bases in between. CDR1 is WNHNN, CDR2 SYGVQD, per germline (reference sequence). The CDR3 loop spans 14 amino acids. For the second PCR, which ran for 7 to 11 cycles, a sample-barcoded 5' primer and a J-beta primer mix were used. TCRdb re-derived calls from the 5' RACE reads in MiXCR, one entry per CDR3 protein. The table lists around 870,000 distinct CDR3 sequences, around 28% of them singletons. They isolated at least 6 million PBMCs from each sample. This clonotype was picked up many times. Its specificity is unknown. The sequencing sample was made of blood. V is TRBV10-1 and J is TRBJ2-7; the D is unclear. This clonotype originated in a woman at least 80 years old in good health. This CDR3 is CASSEVRVPYEQYF. CDR3 nucleotide sequence: TGCGCCAGCAGTGAGGTCCGGGTCCCGTACGAGCAGTACTTC.